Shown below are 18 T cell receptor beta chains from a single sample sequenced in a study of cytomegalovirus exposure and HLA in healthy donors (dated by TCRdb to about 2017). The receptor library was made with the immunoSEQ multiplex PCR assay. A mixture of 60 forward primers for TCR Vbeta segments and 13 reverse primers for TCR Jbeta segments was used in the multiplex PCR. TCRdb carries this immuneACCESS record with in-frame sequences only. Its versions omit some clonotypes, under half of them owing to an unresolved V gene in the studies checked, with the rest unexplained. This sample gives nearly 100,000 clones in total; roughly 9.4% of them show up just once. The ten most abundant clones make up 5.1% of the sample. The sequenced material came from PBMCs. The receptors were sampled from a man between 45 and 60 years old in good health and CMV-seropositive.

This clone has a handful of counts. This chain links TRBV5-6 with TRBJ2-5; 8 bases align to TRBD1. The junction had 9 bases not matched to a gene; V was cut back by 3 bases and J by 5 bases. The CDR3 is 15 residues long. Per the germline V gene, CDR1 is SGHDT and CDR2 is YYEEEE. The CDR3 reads CASSSGTGLLETQYF. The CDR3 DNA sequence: TGTGCCAGCAGCTCGGGGACAGGCCTACTGGAGACCCAGTACTTC.

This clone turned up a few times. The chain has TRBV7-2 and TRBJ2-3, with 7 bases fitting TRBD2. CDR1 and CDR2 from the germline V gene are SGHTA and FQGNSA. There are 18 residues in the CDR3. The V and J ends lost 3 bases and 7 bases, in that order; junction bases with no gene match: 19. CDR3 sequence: CASSLEIASGPGMNTQYF. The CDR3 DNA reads TGTGCCAGCAGCTTGGAGATCGCTAGCGGCCCAGGGATGAATACGCAGTATTTT.

The CDR3 nucleotides are TGTGCCAGCAGTTTGAGCTCTGGGGCCAACGTCCTGACTTTC. The encoded protein is CASSLSSGANVLTF. The rearrangement links TRBV27 to TRBJ2-6; D is unresolved. There are 14 residues in the CDR3. The germline V gene has CDR1 MNHEY and CDR2 SMNVEV (reference sequence). The ends were cut back, 3 bases at V and 0 bases at J, with 3 bases in the middle.

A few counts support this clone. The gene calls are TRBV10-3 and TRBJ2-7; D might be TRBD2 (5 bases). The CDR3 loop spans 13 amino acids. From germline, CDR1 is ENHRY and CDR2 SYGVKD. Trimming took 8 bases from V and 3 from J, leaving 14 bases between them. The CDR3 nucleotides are TGTGCCATCGGAGGAGAGACGGGCTACGAGCAGTACTTC. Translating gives CAIGGETGYEQYF.

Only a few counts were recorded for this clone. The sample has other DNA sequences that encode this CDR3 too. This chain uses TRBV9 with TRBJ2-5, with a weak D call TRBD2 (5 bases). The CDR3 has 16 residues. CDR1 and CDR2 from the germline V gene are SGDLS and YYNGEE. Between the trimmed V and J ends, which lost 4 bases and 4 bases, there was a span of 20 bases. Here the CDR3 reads CASSSQRELGGETQYF. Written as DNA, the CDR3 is TGTGCCAGCAGCTCACAAAGGGAGCTAGGTGGAGAGACCCAGTACTTC. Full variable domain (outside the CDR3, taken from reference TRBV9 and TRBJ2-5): DSGVTQTPKHLITATGQRVTLRCSPRSGDLSVYWYQQSLDQGLQFLIQYYNGEERAKGNILERFSAQQFPDLHSELNLSSLELGDSALYFCASSSQRELGGETQYFGPGTRLLVL.

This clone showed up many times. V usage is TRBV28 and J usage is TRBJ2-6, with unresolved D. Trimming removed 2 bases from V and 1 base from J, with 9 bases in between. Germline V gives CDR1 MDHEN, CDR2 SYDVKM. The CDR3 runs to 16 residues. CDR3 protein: CASSLSSLSGANVLTF. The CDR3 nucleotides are TGTGCCAGCAGTTTAAGTTCTCTATCTGGGGCCAACGTCCTGACTTTC.

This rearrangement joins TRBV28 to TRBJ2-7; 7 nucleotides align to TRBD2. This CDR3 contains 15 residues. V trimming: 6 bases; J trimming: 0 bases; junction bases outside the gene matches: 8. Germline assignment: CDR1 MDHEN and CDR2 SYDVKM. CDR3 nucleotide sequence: TGTGCCAGCAGCGATAGCGGGCGTGCCTCCTACGAGCAGTACTTC. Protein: CASSDSGRASYEQYF.

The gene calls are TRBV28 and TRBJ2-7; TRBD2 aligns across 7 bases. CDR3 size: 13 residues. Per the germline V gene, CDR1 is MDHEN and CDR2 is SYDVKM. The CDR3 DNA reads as TGTGCTGCAGTGGGAGGGACCTCCTACGAGCAGTACTTC. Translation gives CAAVGGTSYEQYF.

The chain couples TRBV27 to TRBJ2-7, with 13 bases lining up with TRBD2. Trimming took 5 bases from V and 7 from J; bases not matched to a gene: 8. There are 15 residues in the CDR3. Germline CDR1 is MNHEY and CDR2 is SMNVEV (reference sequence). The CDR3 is CASSHGLAGVGEQYF. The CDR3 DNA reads TGTGCCAGCAGTCACGGACTAGCGGGAGTAGGAGAGCAGTACTTC.

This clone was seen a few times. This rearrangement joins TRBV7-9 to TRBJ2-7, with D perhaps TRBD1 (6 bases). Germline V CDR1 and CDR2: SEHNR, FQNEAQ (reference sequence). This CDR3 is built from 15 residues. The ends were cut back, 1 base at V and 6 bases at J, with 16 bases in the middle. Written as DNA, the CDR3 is TGTGCCAGCAGCTTAGGGACAGCCGTGATGAGCGAGCAGTACTTC. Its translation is CASSLGTAVMSEQYF.

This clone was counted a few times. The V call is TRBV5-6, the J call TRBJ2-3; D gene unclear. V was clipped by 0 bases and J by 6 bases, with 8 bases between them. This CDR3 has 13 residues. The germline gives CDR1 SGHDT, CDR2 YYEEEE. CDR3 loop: CASSLARRDTQYF. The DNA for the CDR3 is TGTGCCAGCAGCTTGGCCCGTCGGGATACGCAGTATTTT.

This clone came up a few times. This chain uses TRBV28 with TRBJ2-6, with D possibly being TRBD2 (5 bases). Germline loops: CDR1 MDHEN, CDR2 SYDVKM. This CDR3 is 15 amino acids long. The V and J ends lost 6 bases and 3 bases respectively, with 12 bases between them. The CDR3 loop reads CASRPGGGGANVLTF. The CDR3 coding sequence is TGTGCCAGCAGGCCAGGCGGAGGTGGGGCCAACGTCCTGACTTTC.

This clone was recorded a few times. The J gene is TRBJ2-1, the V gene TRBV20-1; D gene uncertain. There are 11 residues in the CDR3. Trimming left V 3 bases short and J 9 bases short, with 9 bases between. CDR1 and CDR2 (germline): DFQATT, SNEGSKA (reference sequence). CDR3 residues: CSARSESEQFF. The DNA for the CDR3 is TGCAGTGCTAGGAGTGAGAGTGAGCAGTTCTTC.

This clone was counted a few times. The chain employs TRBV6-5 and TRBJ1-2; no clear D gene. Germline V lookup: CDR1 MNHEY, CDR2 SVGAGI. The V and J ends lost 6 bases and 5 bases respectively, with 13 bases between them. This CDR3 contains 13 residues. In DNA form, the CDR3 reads TGTGCCAGCAGCCGCCAGGAAGGATATGGCTACACCTTC. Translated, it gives CASSRQEGYGYTF.

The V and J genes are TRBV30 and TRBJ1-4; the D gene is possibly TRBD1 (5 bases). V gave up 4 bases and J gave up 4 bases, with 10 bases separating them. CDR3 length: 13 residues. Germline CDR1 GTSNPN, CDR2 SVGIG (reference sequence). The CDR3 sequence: CAWTRGNNEKLFF. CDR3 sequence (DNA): TGTGCCTGGACTCGGGGGAATAATGAAAAACTGTTTTTT.

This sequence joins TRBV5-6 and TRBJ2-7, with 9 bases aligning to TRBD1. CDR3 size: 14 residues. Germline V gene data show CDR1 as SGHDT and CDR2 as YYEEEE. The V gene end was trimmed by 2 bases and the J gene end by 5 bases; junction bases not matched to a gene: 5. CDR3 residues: CASSFGDRVNEQYF. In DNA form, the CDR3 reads TGTGCCAGCAGCTTTGGGGACAGGGTTAACGAGCAGTACTTC.

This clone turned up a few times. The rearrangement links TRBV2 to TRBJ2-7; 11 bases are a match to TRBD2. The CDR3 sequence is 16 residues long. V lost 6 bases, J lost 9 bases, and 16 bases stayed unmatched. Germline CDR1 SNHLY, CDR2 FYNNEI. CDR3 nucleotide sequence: TGTGCCAGCAGAGCCGGGACTAGCGGACGTGGGGATTGGCAGTACTTC. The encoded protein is CASRAGTSGRGDWQYF.

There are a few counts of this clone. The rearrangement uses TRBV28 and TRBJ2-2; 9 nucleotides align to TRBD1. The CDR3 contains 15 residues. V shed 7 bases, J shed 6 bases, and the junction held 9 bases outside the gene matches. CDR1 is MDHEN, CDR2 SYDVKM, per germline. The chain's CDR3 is CASNPGQGLPGELFF. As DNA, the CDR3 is TGTGCCAGCAACCCGGGACAGGGTCTCCCCGGGGAGCTGTTTTTT.